The next 20 T cell receptor beta chains were all read from a single sample in a study of early T cells in non-severe SARS-CoV-2 infection. MiXCR, run by TCRdb on the 5' RACE reads, gives a single entry per CDR3 protein. The profile shows 55,000 to 65,000 distinct CDR3 sequences, roughly a tenth of them singletons. The specimen was whole blood. The receptor set was obtained from an adult who was a healthcare worker with PCR-confirmed SARS-CoV-2 infection or an uninfected control (not recorded which).

This clonotype was found many times. The J gene is TRBJ2-3, the V gene TRBV12-3 or TRBV12-4, with 9 nucleotides matching TRBD2. This CDR3 spans 15 amino acids. Unmatched junction bases numbered 3, after V lost 3 bases and J lost 2 bases. The chain's CDR3 is CASSLTSGYTDTQYF. Written as DNA, the CDR3 is TGTGCCAGCAGTTTGACTAGCGGTTACACAGATACGCAGTATTTT.

Details on this clonotype: Being one base from a much bigger clone, this may be a read error. The rearrangement joins TRBV20-1 to TRBJ2-3; TRBD2 is a possible D gene (6 bases). The CDR3 is 12 amino acids. Germline CDR1 is DFQATT and CDR2 is SNEGSKA (reference sequence). CDR3 coding DNA: TGCAGTGCTGGGGGAGGCACAGATACGCGGTATTTT. It is translated as CSAGGGTDTRYF.

The gene calls are TRBV6-5 and TRBJ1-5, with 7 bases aligning to TRBD1. The ends lost 5 bases at V and 7 bases at J; junction bases unmatched: 11. This CDR3 comprises 15 residues. Germline CDR1 MNHEY, CDR2 SVGAGI. CDR3 protein: CASSPRRDRKQPQHF. CDR3 sequence (DNA): TGTGCCAGCAGTCCACGGCGGGACAGAAAGCAGCCCCAGCATTTT.

This clonotype came up many times. The chain links TRBV7-9 to TRBJ2-7, with 8 bases lining up with TRBD1. Germline CDR1 and CDR2: SEHNR and FQNEAQ (reference sequence). The V gene end was trimmed by 3 bases and the J gene end by 0 bases; junction bases not matched to a gene: 7. CDR3 length equals 16 residues. The DNA of the CDR3 is TGTGCCAGCAGCTTTGGGACGCAGGGGGCCTCCTACGAGCAGTACTTC. Protein product: CASSFGTQGASYEQYF.

The chain links TRBV6-1 to TRBJ1-6, with TRBD1 as a possible D gene (6 bases). Germline V gene data show CDR1 as MNHNS and CDR2 as SASEGT. The CDR3 contains 14 residues. Trimming pared 6 bases from V and 4 bases from J, leaving 10 bases between. CDR3 DNA: TGTGCCAGCAGGGACAGTACATATAATTCACCCCTCCACTTT. It codes for CASRDSTYNSPLHF.

This clonotype was counted ten times or more. This sequence joins TRBV4-1 and TRBJ1-5, with D maybe TRBD1 (6 bases). CDR3 length: 14 residues. Germline CDR1 MGHRA, CDR2 YSYEKL. V gave up 2 bases and J gave up 3 bases, with 8 bases separating them. In nucleotides, the CDR3 is TGCGCCAGCAGCCAACAGGGGTTCAATCAGCCCCAGCATTTT. Protein sequence: CASSQQGFNQPQHF.

The chain joins TRBV6-5 to TRBJ2-2; D remains ambiguous. V lost 7 bases to trimming and J lost 0 bases, with 9 bases between them. The CDR3 extends over 14 amino acids. Germline V gene data show CDR1 as MNHEY and CDR2 as SVGAGI. For the CDR3, the DNA is TGTGCCAGCATCAATTCCGCGAACACCGGGGAGCTGTTTTTT. It translates to CASINSANTGELFF.

This clonotype showed up many times. This sequence joins TRBV15 and TRBJ2-7; D not certain. CDR1 is LNHNV, CDR2 YYDKDF, per germline (reference sequence). This CDR3 has 14 residues. The V end lost 1 base, the J end lost 0 bases, and 7 bases lay between the germline ends. As DNA, the CDR3 is TGTGCCACCAGCAGAGCCGAAGCCTCCTACGAGCAGTACTTC. It encodes CATSRAEASYEQYF.

V usage is TRBV18 and J usage is TRBJ2-5, with D possibly TRBD1 on 5 matching bases. The germline gives CDR1 KGHSH, CDR2 LQKENI. Trimming took off 1 base at V and 1 base at J, with 7 bases between the two ends. The length of the CDR3 is 14 residues. CDR3 sequence: CASSPLRGQETQYF. DNA of the CDR3: TGTGCCAGCTCACCACTAAGGGGCCAAGAGACCCAGTACTTC.

V is TRBV29-1 and J is TRBJ1-1, with a tentative D call TRBD1 (6 bases). CDR3 length equals 13 residues. The germline V gene encodes CDR1 SQVTM and CDR2 ANQGSEA. The V and J ends lost 7 bases and 7 bases respectively, with 19 bases between them. CDR3 residues: CSARGGGGDEAFF. The CDR3 DNA reads TGCAGCGCCAGGGGTGGCGGGGGCGATGAAGCTTTCTTT.

The DNA of the CDR3 is TGTGCCACCAGCAGAGTCGGATCTCCGTCCGATACGCAGTATTTT. It codes for CATSRVGSPSDTQYF. V gene TRBV15 combines with J gene TRBJ2-3; D unresolved. There are 15 residues in the CDR3. In germline, CDR1 is LNHNV, CDR2 YYDKDF (reference sequence). The V and J ends lost 1 base and 6 bases respectively, with 14 bases between them.

This clonotype has a handful of counts. The rearrangement links TRBV29-1 to TRBJ1-3; D is perhaps TRBD1 (5 bases). The germline V gene has CDR1 SQVTM and CDR2 ANQGSEA. Trimming pared 6 bases from V and 8 bases from J, leaving 17 bases between. This CDR3 contains 13 residues. The DNA of the CDR3 is TGCAGCGTGGTTGGAGGGGTCGGGCACACCATATATTTT. Its translation: CSVVGGVGHTIYF.

This clonotype was seen many times. CDR3 DNA: TGTGCCAGCAGTGAATGGGAGGGTCGGGAGCAGTTCTTC. This gives the protein CASSEWEGREQFF. J is TRBJ2-1 and V is TRBV12-3 or TRBV12-4; 7 bases match TRBD2. V dropped 5 bases and J dropped 10; count of bases not matched to a gene: 8. The CDR3 sequence is 13 residues long.

This clonotype has at least ten counts. The rearrangement links TRBV19 to TRBJ1-1, with 7 positions matching TRBD1. Germline CDR1 is LNHDA and CDR2 is SQIVND (reference sequence). CDR3 length: 15 amino acids. V lost 6 bases to trimming and J lost 0 bases; unmatched junction nucleotides: 7. CDR3 amino acids: CASSLWDRLNTEAFF. CDR3 nucleotide sequence: TGTGCCAGTAGCCTTTGGGACAGATTGAACACTGAAGCTTTCTTT.

The J gene is TRBJ2-3, the V gene TRBV7-2; 8 bases are shared with TRBD2. CDR1 is SGHTA, CDR2 FQGNSA, per germline. Trimming at V came to 2 bases and at J to 3 bases, leaving 4 bases not matched to a gene. This CDR3 comprises 15 residues. The CDR3 spells CASSLTGGRTDTQYF. For the CDR3, the DNA is TGTGCCAGCAGCTTAACGGGCGGGAGGACAGATACGCAGTATTTT.

The sample holds many counts of this clonotype. J is TRBJ2-1 and V is TRBV20-1; a weak D match, TRBD2 (5 bases). V was shortened by 6 bases and J by 3 bases, with 12 bases between the two germline ends. In germline, CDR1 is DFQATT, CDR2 SNEGSKA (reference sequence). The CDR3 totals 13 residues. The CDR3 loop reads CSASLGGYNEQFF. CDR3 bases: TGCAGTGCCTCACTAGGAGGCTACAATGAGCAGTTCTTC.

The table lists this clonotype with a few counts. The J gene is TRBJ2-1, the V gene TRBV11-2; tentative D call: TRBD2 (6 bases). Deletions cut 5 bases from V and 6 bases from J, with 14 bases between. Germline lookup yields CDR1 SGHAT and CDR2 FQNNGV. The length of the CDR3 is 14 residues. DNA for the CDR3: TGTGCCAGCAGCGCATCCGGGACTCGCAATGAGCAGTTCTTC. Translating gives CASSASGTRNEQFF.

The sample holds many counts of this clonotype. J is TRBJ2-5 and V is TRBV6-2 or TRBV6-3; TRBD2 matches at 10 bases. Germline V lookup: CDR1 MNHEY, CDR2 SVGEGT. The CDR3 has 19 amino acids. V shed 0 bases, J shed 7 bases, and the junction held 17 bases outside the gene matches. The CDR3 DNA reads TGTGCCAGCAGTTACTCAAGTAGCGGGAGGTCCGGCGGAGTCGTGACCCAGTACTTC. Its protein is CASSYSSSGRSGGVVTQYF.

This clonotype was detected only a few times. This CDR3 reads CASSLAVTGGYEQYF. In DNA, the CDR3 is TGTGCCAGCAGCTTAGCGGTTACCGGGGGCTACGAGCAGTACTTC. V is TRBV7-2 and J is TRBJ2-7, with a tentative D call TRBD2 (6 bases). The V and J ends lost 0 bases and 3 bases respectively, with 12 bases between them. Germline V gene lookup returns CDR1 SGHTA and CDR2 FQGNSA. This CDR3 is built from 15 residues.

This clonotype showed up many times. The chain employs TRBV7-3 and TRBJ2-1; D is undetermined. CDR1 and CDR2 (germline): SGHTA, FQGTGA. With 0 bases removed from V and 0 bases from J, the gap between germline ends came to 9 bases. The CDR3 consists of 16 residues. CDR3: CASSLTRVDSYNEQFF. The CDR3, as DNA: TGTGCCAGCAGCTTAACAAGGGTTGACTCCTACAATGAGCAGTTCTTC.